The 9 T cell receptor beta chains below were found in one sample sequenced in a study of T-cell memory formation after mild COVID-19. TCRdb passed the 5' RACE reads through MiXCR, listing each CDR3 protein once. The sample includes some 150,000 distinct CDR3 sequences, roughly a fifth of them seen just once. Sequencing input: PBMCs or a T cell subset sorted from them (not recorded which). The receptors were sampled from an adult woman who had mild COVID-19 (a few samples of this study predate the infection). Cell type and time point are not known.

This chain uses TRBV29-1 with TRBJ2-5; D not certain. This CDR3 has 14 amino acids. V lost 7 bases, J lost 0 bases, and 15 bases lay in between. Germline assignment: CDR1 SQVTM and CDR2 ANQGSEA. The chain's CDR3 is CSAVPIHNQETQYF. The CDR3 DNA sequence: TGCAGCGCCGTCCCTATTCATAACCAAGAGACCCAGTACTTC.

The chain has TRBV4-2 and TRBJ2-7; D gene uncertain. The CDR3 extends over 12 amino acids. Trimming took 3 bases from V and 2 from J, leaving 5 bases between them. The germline V gene encodes CDR1 LGHNA and CDR2 YNFKEQ. The CDR3, as DNA: TGTGCCAGCAGCCATATCCCCTACGAGCAGTACTTC. Translation gives CASSHIPYEQYF.

The rearrangement links TRBV5-1 to TRBJ1-1, with D perhaps matching TRBD1 (6 bases). Germline loops: CDR1 SGHRS, CDR2 YFSETQ. V lost 4 bases and J 9 bases, leaving 19 bases between the germline ends. The CDR3 covers 14 residues. CDR3 in DNA: TGCGCCAGCAGCCGCCGGGACACGATTACAAAAGCTTTCTTT. As protein: CASSRRDTITKAFF.

This clonotype was recorded a few times. CDR3 sequence: CASSLRQGVNTEAFF. CDR3 nucleotides: TGTGCCAGCAGTTTAAGACAGGGGGTGAACACTGAAGCTTTCTTT. The chain combines TRBV12-3 or TRBV12-4 with TRBJ1-1, with 9 positions matching TRBD1. The J segment lost 0 bases and the V segment lost 2 bases, leaving 1 base of the junction unmatched. CDR3 length equals 15 residues.

This clonotype came up a few times. DNA for the CDR3: TGTGCCAGCAGTCTAACTAGCGGGAGGGCCTCGAATGAGCAGTTCTTC. Amino acids: CASSLTSGRASNEQFF. This rearrangement joins TRBV6-5 to TRBJ2-1; 13 positions match TRBD2. The junction had 8 bases not matched to a gene; V was cut back by 5 bases and J by 7 bases. Germline V gene data show CDR1 as MNHEY and CDR2 as SVGAGI. This CDR3 has 16 amino acids.

V is TRBV29-1 and J is TRBJ1-2; D ambiguous. The germline gives CDR1 SQVTM, CDR2 ANQGSEA. V lost 4 bases, J lost 3 bases, and 15 bases lay in between. The CDR3 is made up of 14 amino acids. The CDR3 protein is CSVGGQEHDYGYTF. The CDR3 DNA is TGCAGCGTTGGAGGTCAGGAGCACGACTATGGCTACACCTTC.

This clonotype showed up just once. This chain links TRBV12-3 or TRBV12-4 with TRBJ1-1; possibly TRBD1 for D (6 bases). The CDR3 runs to 14 residues. V was trimmed by 7 bases and J by 4 bases, leaving 16 bases between them. In DNA form, the CDR3 reads TGTGCCAGCATCCCCGGGGGCGAGGGCACTGAAGCTTTCTTT. It yields the protein CASIPGGEGTEAFF.

The CDR3 region has the DNA TGTGCCAGCAGTGAGAGGGACTCTTACAATGAGCAGTTCTTC. Translation gives CASSERDSYNEQFF. The chain is built from TRBV6-1 and TRBJ2-1; a possible D gene is TRBD2 (6 bases). Trimming removed 3 bases from V and 4 bases from J, with 10 bases in between. This CDR3 region has 14 residues. Looked up from germline, CDR1 is MNHNS and CDR2 is SASEGT.

This clonotype has just a few counts. This chain joins TRBV29-1 and TRBJ1-4, with unresolved D. CDR1 and CDR2 (germline): SQVTM, ANQGSEA. This CDR3 is built from 15 residues. Trimming shortened V by 6 bases and J by 4 bases, and 18 bases separated the two germline ends. The CDR3 nucleotides are TGCAGCGTAGCGGAGGACGGCCGGATTAATGAAAAACTGTTTTTT. Protein product: CSVAEDGRINEKLFF.